This T cell receptor beta chain originates from a study of CD8+ T cells in alopecia areata. Study background: Tofacitinib ran for 6 to 18 months before 6 months off drug. Regarding the study as a whole: Scalp specimens additionally yield sequences from normal skin's resident alphabeta T cells.

Following RNA extraction, reverse transcription yielded cDNA that acted as the sequencing template. Profiling relied on immunoSEQ multiplex PCR, and the TCRdb table lists in-frame clones only, not all of them. Among about 97,000 clones listed, about two fifths were seen once. Remarks on this clone: What it binds is unknown.

V was clipped by 0 bases and J by 3 bases, with 12 bases between them. The germline V gene encodes CDR1 LNHNV and CDR2 YYDKDF (reference sequence). This CDR3 is 15 amino acids long. The rearrangement uses TRBV15 and TRBJ2-7; D is possibly TRBD2 (5 bases). The clonotype comes from a human donor with alopecia areata. Sequencing input: CD4+ T cells sorted from blood. The CDR3 protein is CATSRDAGTSYEQYF. The CDR3 coding sequence is TGTGCCACCAGCAGAGATGCGGGCACTAGCTACGAGCAGTACTTC. The full variable domain, completed using reference TRBV15 and TRBJ2-7, is DAMVIQNPRYQVTQFGKPVTLSCSQTLNHNVMYWYQQKSSQAPKLLFHYYDKDFNNEADTPDNFQSRRPNTSFCFLDIRSPGLGDTAMYLCATSRDAGTSYEQYFGPGTRLTVT.